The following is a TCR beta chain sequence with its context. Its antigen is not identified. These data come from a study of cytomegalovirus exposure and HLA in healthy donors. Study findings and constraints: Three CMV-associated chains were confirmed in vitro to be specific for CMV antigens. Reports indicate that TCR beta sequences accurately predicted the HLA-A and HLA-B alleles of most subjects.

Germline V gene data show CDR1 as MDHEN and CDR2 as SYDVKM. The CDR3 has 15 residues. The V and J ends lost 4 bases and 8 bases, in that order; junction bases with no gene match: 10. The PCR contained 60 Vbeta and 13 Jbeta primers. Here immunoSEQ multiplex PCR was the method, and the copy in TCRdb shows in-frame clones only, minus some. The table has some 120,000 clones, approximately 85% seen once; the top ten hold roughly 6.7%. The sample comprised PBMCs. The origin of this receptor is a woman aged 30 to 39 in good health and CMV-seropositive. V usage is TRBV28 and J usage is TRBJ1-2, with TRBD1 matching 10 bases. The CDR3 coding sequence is TGTGCCAGCAGTTACCTCCCCGGACAGGGGGAAGGCTACACCTTC. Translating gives CASSYLPGQGEGYTF.